This passage covers 13 T cell receptor beta chains from one sample sequenced in a study of blood T cell repertoires in COVID-19. Data came from immunoSEQ multiplex PCR; TCRdb stores just in-frame clones and leaves some out. In the table there are about 74,000 clones, around nine tenths of which are singletons. Sequencing was performed on peripheral blood. The receptors stem from a woman of 80 years or more with active or convalescent COVID-19.

The CDR3: CASSFFDPKRGAFF. CDR3 DNA sequence: TGTGCCAGCAGCTTTTTCGACCCGAAAAGGGGAGCTTTCTTT. This chain links TRBV7-9 with TRBJ1-1; possibly TRBD1 for D (5 bases). This CDR3 is 14 amino acids long. The V gene's germline CDR1 is SEHNR and CDR2 FQNEAQ (reference sequence). V lost 3 bases and J 10 bases, leaving 18 bases between the germline ends.

This chain connects TRBV19 to TRBJ1-1; TRBD1 might be the D (6 bases). Deletions cut 4 bases from V and 4 bases from J, with 13 bases between. The CDR3 totals 14 residues. Germline V CDR1 and CDR2: LNHDA, SQIVND (reference sequence). The CDR3, as DNA: TGTGCCAGTAGTACCTTTCAGGGGATCACTGAAGCTTTCTTT. Translation: CASSTFQGITEAFF.

The chain recombines TRBV6-5 with TRBJ1-5; tentative D call: TRBD1 (5 bases). CDR3 length: 15 amino acids. The germline V and J ends were trimmed by 2 bases and 4 bases, with 12 bases remaining between them. Germline CDR1 is MNHEY and CDR2 is SVGAGI. Here the CDR3 reads CASSYRGGRNQPQHF. In DNA form, the CDR3 reads TGTGCCAGCAGTTACCGGGGGGGGAGAAATCAGCCCCAGCATTTT.

The gene calls are TRBV7-8 and TRBJ2-7; D ambiguous. Germline V lookup: CDR1 SGHVS, CDR2 FQNEAQ. V lost 5 bases to trimming and J lost 0 bases, with 14 bases between them. This CDR3 comprises 15 residues. The CDR3 sequence: CASSRTRVSSYEQYF. CDR3 DNA: TGTGCCAGCAGCCGGACCCGGGTGAGCTCCTACGAGCAGTACTTC.

The rearrangement uses TRBV4-1 and TRBJ1-4, with TRBD1 identical over 10 bases. V shed 1 base, J shed 5 bases, and the junction held 1 base outside the gene matches. The V gene's germline CDR1 is MGHRA and CDR2 YSYEKL. The CDR3 covers 15 residues. CDR3: CASSQGQGANEKLFF. DNA for the CDR3: TGCGCCAGCAGCCAAGGACAGGGGGCGAATGAAAAACTGTTTTTT.

This clone occurred a few times. This sequence joins TRBV28 and TRBJ2-7; D possibly corresponds to TRBD2 (6 bases). Per germline, CDR1 MDHEN and CDR2 SYDVKM. Trimming shortened V by 7 bases and J by 4 bases, and 17 bases separated the two germline ends. The CDR3 totals 14 residues. CDR3 sequence reads: CASTRAGPDYEQYF. The DNA for the CDR3 is TGTGCCAGCACCCGGGCGGGGCCAGATTACGAGCAGTACTTC.

CDR3 in DNA: TGTGCCAGCAGCTTCCACAGGACCTCAGAAGCTTTCTTT. Translated, it gives CASSFHRTSEAFF. The chain is built from TRBV11-2 and TRBJ1-1; D might be TRBD1 (5 bases). The CDR3 totals 13 residues. V lost 3 bases, J lost 8 bases, and 13 bases lay in between. CDR1 is SGHAT, CDR2 FQNNGV, per germline.

The chain is built from TRBV6-2 or TRBV6-3 and TRBJ1-6; 9 nucleotides match TRBD1. In germline, CDR1 is MNHEY, CDR2 SVGEGT. The junction had 5 bases not matched to a gene; V was cut back by 4 bases and J by 10 bases. This CDR3 region has 14 residues. The CDR3 loop reads CASSWDRAESPLHF. CDR3 bases: TGTGCCAGCAGTTGGGACAGGGCGGAATCACCCCTCCACTTT.

The V and J genes are TRBV4-1 and TRBJ1-5; TRBD1 might be the D (5 bases). The CDR3 contains 15 residues. Per germline, CDR1 MGHRA and CDR2 YSYEKL. Trimming removed 0 bases from V and 4 bases from J, with 10 bases in between. CDR3 DNA: TGCGCCAGCAGCCAAGATAGGACACCAAATCAGCCCCAGCATTTT. Amino acid sequence: CASSQDRTPNQPQHF.

The J gene is TRBJ1-6, the V gene TRBV27; maybe TRBD1 (5 bases). This CDR3 spans 16 amino acids. V dropped 6 bases and J dropped 4 bases, with 16 bases sitting between them. The V gene's germline CDR1 is MNHEY and CDR2 SMNVEV (reference sequence). The CDR3 DNA reads as TGTGCCAGCAGAGTCGAATTGGGGCGGTATAATTCACCCCTCCACTTT. Its protein is CASRVELGRYNSPLHF.

The CDR3 coding sequence is TGTGCCAGCAGCCCACGCCCTGAGACAGCTCATTACGAGCAGTACTTC. Protein sequence: CASSPRPETAHYEQYF. The rearrangement uses TRBV7-2 and TRBJ2-7, with D perhaps TRBD1 (5 bases). Trimming removed 5 bases at V and 4 bases at J, with 21 bases between. CDR1 and CDR2 (germline): SGHTA, FQGNSA. The CDR3 is 16 residues long.

The chain carries TRBV2 and TRBJ1-1, with D maybe TRBD1 (5 bases). The CDR3 sequence is 14 residues long. The ends were cut back, 4 bases at V and 1 base at J, with 10 bases in the middle. Germline assignment: CDR1 SNHLY and CDR2 FYNNEI. Here the CDR3 reads CASSGGKPNTEAFF. The CDR3 region has the DNA TGTGCCAGCAGTGGGGGCAAACCGAACACTGAAGCTTTCTTT.

The chain employs TRBV19 and TRBJ2-1; a possible D gene is TRBD2 (5 bases). V shed 5 bases and J shed 9 bases, with 8 bases lying between them. CDR1 is LNHDA, CDR2 SQIVND, per germline (reference sequence). The CDR3 runs 11 residues. The CDR3 region has the DNA TGTGCCAGTAGTGAGAGGGTTGAGCAGTTCTTC. It translates to CASSERVEQFF.